This TCR beta chain was found in a study of early T cells in non-severe SARS-CoV-2 infection (dated by TCRdb to the early 2020s). At the level of the whole study: Bulk RNA from unsorted whole blood was used for TCR sequencing, so alpha and beta chains could not be paired.

Study-level results and caveats: VDJdb matching was skewed toward anti-spike CD8 responses and likely underestimated virus-specific expansions, missing private and CD4 specificities.

The library was generated by 5' RACE. Sequencing relied on a NextSeq 500. To correct for sequencing error and PCR bias, the TCR library protocol tagged individual cDNA molecules with unique molecular identifiers. Both TCR alpha and beta chains were sequenced, and tight co-correlation was observed between alpha and beta sequence abundances in each sample. Turning to the authors' computational methods: V gene, J gene and CDR3 annotation of TCR sequences was performed with Decombinator V4. TCRs were defined as expanded if a significant change between any two time points was detected under a Poisson model with p below 0.0001. TCR abundances were normalised to the total number of TCRs sequenced per sample and expressed as counts per million. TRAV1-2 paired with TRAJ12, TRAJ20 or TRAJ33 defined MAIT TCRs, while TRAV10 paired with TRAJ18 defined iNKT TCRs. VDJdb, accessed 1 November 2021, was searched for CMV, EBV and SARS-CoV-2 annotated TCRs, with TCRs annotated for multiple antigens excluded. TCRdb's own reprocessing of the public reads used fastp at Q25 and MiXCR and kept productive beta chains. One record per CDR3 amino acid sequence lists the most common genes and DNA. These V and J calls are TCRdb output, not the study's own analysis. In all, the sample holds tens of thousands of distinct CDR3 sequences, and 5.2% of those were seen once. About 4% of the sample is held by the ten biggest clonotypes.

This clonotype was observed a handful of times. Its specific antigen is unknown. Base qualities are not at hand, and no much larger clone is one base apart. Relative to germline, V is missing 4 bases and J is missing 0 bases, with 11 bases of the junction outside any gene match. From the cysteine through the phenylalanine, the CDR3 covers 18 amino acids. Only the CDR3 region is kept as DNA, spanning 54 bases read in frame from base 1. CDR1 and CDR2 (SGHRS, YFSETQ) derive from the germline V gene. This was a case-control study nested in a cohort of healthcare workers in London, UK, who had nasopharyngeal swab PCR tests and blood samples taken every week. Healthcare workers were enrolled in the week of the UK lockdown, from 23 to 31 March 2020, and were followed every week for up to roughly 15 weeks.

Recombination linked TRBV5-1 to TRBJ2-7, and TRBD1 matches 12 of the central bases. This TCR derives from an adult who was a healthcare worker with PCR-confirmed SARS-CoV-2 infection or an uninfected control (not recorded which). Source material: whole blood. The DNA sequence is as follows: TGCGCCAGCAGCCAGACCGGGACAGGGGGCTTATTCTCCTACGAGCAGTACTTC. Its protein reads: CASSQTGTGGLFSYEQYF.